This T cell receptor (beta chain) was sequenced in a study of OX40 agonist ivuxolimab in advanced cancers. Study context: Every 2 weeks, ivuxolimab was infused into the patients intravenously at between 0.01 and 10 mg/kg. Study findings and constraints: CD4+ and CD8+ blood T cells expanded clonally by week 6 at 0.1 to 3.0 mg/kg.

Generated by immunoSEQ multiplex PCR, the TCRdb table keeps only in-frame clones and is missing some. Of around 25,000 clones listed, 84% are singletons. This clone appeared a single time. The antigen is unknown. CDR3 length equals 12 residues. The V end lost 5 bases, the J end lost 11 bases, and 10 bases lay between the germline ends. The germline gives CDR1 SGHTA, CDR2 FQGNSA. Sequencing used CD4+ or CD8+ T cells sorted from blood, obtained in a trial of the OX40 agonist ivuxolimab. The chain employs TRBV7-2 and TRBJ1-6, with D perhaps TRBD1 (5 bases). The receptor comes from an adult with an advanced solid tumor such as melanoma, head and neck, liver or kidney cancer. CDR3 sequence: CASSPSGPPLHF. The CDR3, as DNA: TGTGCCAGCAGCCCTTCAGGGCCACCCCTCCACTTT.